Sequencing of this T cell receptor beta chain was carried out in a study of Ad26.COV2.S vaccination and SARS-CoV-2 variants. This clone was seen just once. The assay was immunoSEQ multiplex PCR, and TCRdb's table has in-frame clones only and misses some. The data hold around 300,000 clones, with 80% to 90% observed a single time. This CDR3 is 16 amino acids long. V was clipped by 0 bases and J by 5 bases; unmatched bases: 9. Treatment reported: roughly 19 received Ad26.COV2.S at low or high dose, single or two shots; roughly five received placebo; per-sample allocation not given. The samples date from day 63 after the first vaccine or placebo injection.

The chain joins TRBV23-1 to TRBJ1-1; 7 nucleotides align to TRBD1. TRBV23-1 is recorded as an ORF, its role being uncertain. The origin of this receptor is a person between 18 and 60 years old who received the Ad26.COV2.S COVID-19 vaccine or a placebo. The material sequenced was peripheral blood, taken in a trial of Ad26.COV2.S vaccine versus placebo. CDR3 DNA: TGCGCCAGCAGTCAATCCAGAAAGGGGGCGAGGACTGAAGCTTTCTTT. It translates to CASSQSRKGARTEAFF.